These 3 T cell receptor beta chains share one sample of origin, sequenced in a study of primary melanoma T cells and metastatic recurrence. Using immunoSEQ multiplex PCR, the repertoire was profiled, and TCRdb retains in-frame clones only, with some absent. The sample contains some 130 clones, 65% to 85% of which appear only once. The sequencing sample was made of melanoma tumor tissue. These TCRs come from a human donor with melanoma.

The chain joins TRBV6-8 to TRBJ2-1; D tentatively reads TRBD1 or TRBD2 (5 bases each). Germline V CDR1 and CDR2: MNHGY, SAAAGT. V lost 7 bases to trimming and J lost 4 bases, with 11 bases between them. The length of the CDR3 is 13 residues. The CDR3 loop is CASNRGGYNEQFF. Here the CDR3 DNA reads TGTGCCAGCAATAGGGGCGGGTACAATGAGCAGTTCTTC.

CDR3 protein: CASSLVGEQGEQFF. DNA of the CDR3: TGTGCCAGCAGCTTAGTGGGGGAACAAGGTGAGCAGTTCTTC. J is TRBJ2-1 and V is TRBV11-3; D may correspond to TRBD1 or TRBD2 (5 bases each). The V gene lost 1 base and the J gene lost 9 bases, with 13 bases spanning the gap. CDR1 is SGHNT, CDR2 YENEEA, per germline. The CDR3 length is 14 residues.

In its sample, this clone was seen once. The rearrangement uses TRBV10-3 and TRBJ1-5, with D hard to call. The CDR3 loop spans 15 amino acids. Trimming stripped 2 bases from V and 0 bases from J, with 8 bases between. Germline CDR1 and CDR2: ENHRY and SYGVKD. The CDR3 protein is CAISERADSNQPQHF. CDR3 DNA: TGTGCCATCAGTGAGAGGGCGGATAGCAATCAGCCCCAGCATTTT.